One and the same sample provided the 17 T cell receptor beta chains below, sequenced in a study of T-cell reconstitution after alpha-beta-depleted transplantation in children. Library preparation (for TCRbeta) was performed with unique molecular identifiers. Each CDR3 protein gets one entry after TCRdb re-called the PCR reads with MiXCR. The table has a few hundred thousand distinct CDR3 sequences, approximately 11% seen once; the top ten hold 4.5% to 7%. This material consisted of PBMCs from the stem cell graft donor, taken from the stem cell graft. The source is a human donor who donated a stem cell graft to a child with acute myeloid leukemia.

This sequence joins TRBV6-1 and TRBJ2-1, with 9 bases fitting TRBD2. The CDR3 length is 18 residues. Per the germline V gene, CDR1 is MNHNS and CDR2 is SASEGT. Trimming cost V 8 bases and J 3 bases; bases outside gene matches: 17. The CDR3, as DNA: TGTGCCAGCCTCCCCTCCCGACTAGCGGTAATCTTCTACAATGAGCAGTTCTTC. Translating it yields CASLPSRLAVIFYNEQFF.

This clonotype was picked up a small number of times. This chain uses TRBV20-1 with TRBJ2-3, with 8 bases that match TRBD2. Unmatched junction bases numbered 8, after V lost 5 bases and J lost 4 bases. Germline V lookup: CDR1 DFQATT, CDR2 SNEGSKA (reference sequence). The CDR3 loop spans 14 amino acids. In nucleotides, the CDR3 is TGCAGTGCTGAGGCGGCGGGGGGTTCAGATACGCAGTATTTT. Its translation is CSAEAAGGSDTQYF.

CDR3 sequence: CASSLTPRRGKPYNEQFF. As DNA, the CDR3 is TGTGCCAGCAGCTTGACTCCCCGACGCGGGAAGCCCTACAATGAGCAGTTCTTC. The chain uses TRBV7-8 and TRBJ2-1; perhaps TRBD2 as D (6 bases). The germline gives CDR1 SGHVS, CDR2 FQNEAQ. CDR3 length: 18 residues. Between the trimmed V and J ends, which lost 3 bases and 2 bases, there was a span of 20 bases.

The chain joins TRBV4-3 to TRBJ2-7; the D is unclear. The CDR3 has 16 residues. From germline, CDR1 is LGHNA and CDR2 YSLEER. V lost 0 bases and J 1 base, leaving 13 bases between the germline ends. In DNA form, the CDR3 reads TGCGCCAGCAGCCAAGACTACGCCTCTTCATCCTACGAGCAGTACTTC. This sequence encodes CASSQDYASSSYEQYF.

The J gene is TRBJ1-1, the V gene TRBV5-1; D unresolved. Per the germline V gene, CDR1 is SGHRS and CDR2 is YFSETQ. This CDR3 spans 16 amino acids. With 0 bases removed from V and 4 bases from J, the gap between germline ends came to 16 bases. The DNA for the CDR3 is TGCGCCAGCAGCTTGGTCGGCTTCGGGGTCGGCACTGAAGCTTTCTTT. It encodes CASSLVGFGVGTEAFF.

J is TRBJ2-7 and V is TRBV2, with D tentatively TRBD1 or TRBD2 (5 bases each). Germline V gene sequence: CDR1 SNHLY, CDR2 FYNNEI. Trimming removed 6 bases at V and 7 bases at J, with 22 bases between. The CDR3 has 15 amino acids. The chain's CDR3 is CASRQPGRGFLEQYF. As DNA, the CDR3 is TGTGCCAGCAGGCAACCGGGACGGGGATTCCTGGAGCAGTACTTC.

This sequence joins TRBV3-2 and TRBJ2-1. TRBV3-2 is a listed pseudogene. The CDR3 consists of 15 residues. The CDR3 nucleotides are TGTGCCAGCTCCAACCGCGGGGGGCTCTACAATGAGCAGTTCTTC. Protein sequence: CASSNRGGLYNEQFF.

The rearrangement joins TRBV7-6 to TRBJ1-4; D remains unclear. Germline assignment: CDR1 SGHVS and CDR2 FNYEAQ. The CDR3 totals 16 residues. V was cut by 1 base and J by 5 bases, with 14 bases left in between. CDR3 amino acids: CASSLGGGRGNEKLFF. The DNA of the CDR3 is TGTGCCAGCAGCTTAGGAGGTGGTAGAGGAAATGAAAAACTGTTTTTT.

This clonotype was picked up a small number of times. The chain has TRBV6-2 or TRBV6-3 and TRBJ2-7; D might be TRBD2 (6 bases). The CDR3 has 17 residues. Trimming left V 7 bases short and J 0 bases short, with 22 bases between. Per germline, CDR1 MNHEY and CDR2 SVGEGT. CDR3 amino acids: CASKSPRSGLLSYEQYF. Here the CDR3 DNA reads TGTGCCAGCAAATCTCCGCGGAGCGGGCTCCTCTCCTACGAGCAGTACTTC.

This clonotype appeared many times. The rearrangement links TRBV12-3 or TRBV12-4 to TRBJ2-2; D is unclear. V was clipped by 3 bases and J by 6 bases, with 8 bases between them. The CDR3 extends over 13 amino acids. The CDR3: CASSFFLSGELFF. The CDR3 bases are TGTGCCAGCAGTTTCTTTCTGTCCGGGGAGCTGTTTTTT.

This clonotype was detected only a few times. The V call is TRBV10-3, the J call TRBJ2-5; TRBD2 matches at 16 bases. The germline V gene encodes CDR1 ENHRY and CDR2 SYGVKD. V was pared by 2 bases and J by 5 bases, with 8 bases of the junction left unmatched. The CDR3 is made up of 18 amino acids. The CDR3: CAISEGGTSGRAKETQYF. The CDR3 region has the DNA TGTGCCATCAGTGAGGGTGGGACTAGCGGGAGGGCCAAGGAGACCCAGTACTTC.

CDR3 region: CASSSMGTALVTEAFF. The CDR3 region has the DNA TGCGCCAGCAGCTCCATGGGGACCGCATTGGTTACTGAAGCTTTCTTT. This chain uses TRBV5-1 with TRBJ1-1; tentative D call: TRBD1 (5 bases). The ends were cut back, 3 bases at V and 5 bases at J, with 20 bases in the middle. This CDR3 is built from 16 residues. CDR1 SGHRS and CDR2 YFSETQ come from the germline V gene.

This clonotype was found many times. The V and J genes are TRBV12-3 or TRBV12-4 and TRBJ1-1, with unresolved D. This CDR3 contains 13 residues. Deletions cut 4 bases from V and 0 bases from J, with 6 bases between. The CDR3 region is CASSSQLNTEAFF. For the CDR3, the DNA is TGTGCCAGCAGTTCGCAGCTGAACACTGAAGCTTTCTTT.

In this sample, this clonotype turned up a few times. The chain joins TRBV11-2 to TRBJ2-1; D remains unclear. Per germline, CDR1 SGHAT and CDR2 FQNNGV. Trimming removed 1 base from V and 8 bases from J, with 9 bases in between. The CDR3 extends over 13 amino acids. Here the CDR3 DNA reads TGTGCCAGCAGCTTAGGGCTCAGCTATGAGCAGTTCTTC. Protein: CASSLGLSYEQFF. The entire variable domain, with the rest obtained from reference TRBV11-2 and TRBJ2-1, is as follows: EAGVAQSPRYKIIEKRQSVAFWCNPISGHATLYWYQQILGQGPKLLIQFQNNGVVDDSQLPKDRFSAERLKGVDSTLKIQPAKLEDSAVYLCASSLGLSYEQFFGPGTRLTVL.

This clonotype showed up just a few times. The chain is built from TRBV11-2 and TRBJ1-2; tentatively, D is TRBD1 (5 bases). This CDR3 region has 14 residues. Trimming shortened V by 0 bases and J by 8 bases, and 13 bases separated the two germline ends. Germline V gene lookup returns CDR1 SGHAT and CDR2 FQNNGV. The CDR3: CASSLDMGVEGYTF. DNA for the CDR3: TGTGCCAGCAGCTTAGATATGGGGGTTGAAGGCTACACCTTC.

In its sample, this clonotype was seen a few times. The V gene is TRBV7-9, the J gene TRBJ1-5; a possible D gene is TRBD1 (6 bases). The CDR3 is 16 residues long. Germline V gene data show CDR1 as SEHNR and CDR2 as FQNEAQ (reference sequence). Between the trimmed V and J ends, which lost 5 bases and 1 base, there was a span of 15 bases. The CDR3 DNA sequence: TGTGCCAGCAGCCCCCCTGGACAGTCGAGCAATCAGCCCCAGCATTTT. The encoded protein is CASSPPGQSSNQPQHF.

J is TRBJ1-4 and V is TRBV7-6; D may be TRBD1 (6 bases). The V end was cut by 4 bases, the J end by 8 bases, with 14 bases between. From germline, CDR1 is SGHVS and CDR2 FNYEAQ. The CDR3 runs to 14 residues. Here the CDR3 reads CASSSGARGEKLFF. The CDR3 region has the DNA TGTGCCAGCAGCTCGGGGGCCAGAGGGGAAAAACTGTTTTTT. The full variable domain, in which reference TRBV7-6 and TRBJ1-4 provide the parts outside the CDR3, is GAGVSQSPRYKVTKRGQDVALRCDPISGHVSLYWYRQALGQGPEFLTYFNYEAQQDKSGLPNDRFSAERPEGSISTLTIQRTEQRDSAMYRCASSSGARGEKLFFGSGTQLSVL.